This TCR beta chain emerged from a study of cytomegalovirus exposure and HLA in healthy donors. TCRdb's table, derived via immunoSEQ multiplex PCR, lists solely in-frame clones and lacks some. The sample has 150,000 to 200,000 clones, approximately 86% seen once. The CDR3 is made up of 14 amino acids. Germline CDR1 reads PRHDT; CDR2 reads FYEKMQ (reference sequence). Trimming took off 4 bases at V and 3 bases at J, with 13 bases between the two ends. Sequencing input: PBMCs. The chain recombines TRBV13 with TRBJ2-7; TRBD2 is a possible D gene (6 bases). The TCR was taken from a woman aged 18-29 years in good health and CMV-seronegative. The CDR3 sequence is CASSSPLGGYEQYF. The CDR3 nucleotides read TGTGCCAGCAGCTCCCCACTGGGAGGCTACGAGCAGTACTTC.